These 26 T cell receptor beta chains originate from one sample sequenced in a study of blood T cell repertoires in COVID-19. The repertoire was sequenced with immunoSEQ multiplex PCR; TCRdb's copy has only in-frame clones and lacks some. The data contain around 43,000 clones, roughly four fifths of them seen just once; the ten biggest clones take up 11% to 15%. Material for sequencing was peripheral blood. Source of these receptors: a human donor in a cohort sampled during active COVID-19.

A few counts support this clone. The CDR3: CASSSGTSDYEQYF. For the CDR3, the DNA is TGTGCCAGCAGCTCCGGGACTAGTGACTACGAGCAGTACTTC. V usage is TRBV6-2 or TRBV6-3 and J usage is TRBJ2-7, with TRBD2 identical over 8 bases. Unmatched junction bases numbered 7, after V lost 6 bases and J lost 3 bases. The CDR3 extends over 14 amino acids. Germline-derived CDR1 and CDR2 are MNHEY and SVGEGT.

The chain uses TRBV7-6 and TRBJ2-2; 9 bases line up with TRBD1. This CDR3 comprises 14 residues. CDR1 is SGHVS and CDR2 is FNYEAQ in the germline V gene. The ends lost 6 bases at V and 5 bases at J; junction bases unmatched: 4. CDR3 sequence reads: CASRGTGTTGELFF. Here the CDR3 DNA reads TGTGCCAGCAGGGGGACAGGGACTACCGGGGAGCTGTTTTTT. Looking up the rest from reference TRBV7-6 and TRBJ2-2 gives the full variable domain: GAGVSQSPRYKVTKRGQDVALRCDPISGHVSLYWYRQALGQGPEFLTYFNYEAQQDKSGLPNDRFSAERPEGSISTLTIQRTEQRDSAMYRCASRGTGTTGELFFGEGSRLTVL.

CDR3 DNA sequence: TGTGCCAGCAGCTTAGATAGTCGAGCGGCTGCCTACAATGAGCAGTTCTTC. Protein product: CASSLDSRAAAYNEQFF. This rearrangement joins TRBV11-3 to TRBJ2-1, with a tentative D call TRBD2 (5 bases). The V end was cut by 0 bases, the J end by 2 bases, with 14 bases between. The CDR3 extends over 17 amino acids. Germline lookup yields CDR1 SGHNT and CDR2 YENEEA.

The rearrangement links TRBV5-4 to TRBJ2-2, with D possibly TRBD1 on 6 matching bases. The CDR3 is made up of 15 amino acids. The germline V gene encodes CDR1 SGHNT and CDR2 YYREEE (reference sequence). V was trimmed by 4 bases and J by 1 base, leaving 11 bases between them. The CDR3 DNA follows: TGTGCCAGCAGCCCGGACAGCTTGAACACCGGGGAGCTGTTTTTT. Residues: CASSPDSLNTGELFF.

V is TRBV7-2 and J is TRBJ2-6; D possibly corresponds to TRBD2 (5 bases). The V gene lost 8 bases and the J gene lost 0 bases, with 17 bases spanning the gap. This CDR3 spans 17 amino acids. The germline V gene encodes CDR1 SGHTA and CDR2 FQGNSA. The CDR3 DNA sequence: TGTGCCAGCCCCGCCCCGGGAAGCCACTCTGGGGCCAACGTCCTGACTTTC. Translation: CASPAPGSHSGANVLTF.

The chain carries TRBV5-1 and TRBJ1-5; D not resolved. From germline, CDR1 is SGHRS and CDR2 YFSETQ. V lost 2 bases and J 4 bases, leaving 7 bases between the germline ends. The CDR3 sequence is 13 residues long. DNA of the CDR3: TGCGCCAGCAGCTTTGACATAAATCAGCCCCAGCATTTT. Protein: CASSFDINQPQHF.

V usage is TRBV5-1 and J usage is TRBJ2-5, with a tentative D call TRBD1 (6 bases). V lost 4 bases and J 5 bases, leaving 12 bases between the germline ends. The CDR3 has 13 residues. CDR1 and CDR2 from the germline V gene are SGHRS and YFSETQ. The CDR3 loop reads CASSQTDRETQYF. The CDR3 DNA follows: TGCGCCAGCAGCCAGACAGACAGGGAGACCCAGTACTTC. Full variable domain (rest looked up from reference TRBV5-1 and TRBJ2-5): KAGVTQTPRYLIKTRGQQVTLSCSPISGHRSVSWYQQTPGQGLQFLFEYFSETQRNKGNFPGRFSGRQFSNSRSEMNVSTLELGDSALYLCASSQTDRETQYFGPGTRLLVL.

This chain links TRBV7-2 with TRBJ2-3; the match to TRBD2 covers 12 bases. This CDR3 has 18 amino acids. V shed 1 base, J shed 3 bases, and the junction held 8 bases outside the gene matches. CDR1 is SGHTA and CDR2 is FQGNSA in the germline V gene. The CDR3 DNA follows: TGTGCCAGCAGCTTAGGACGGGGTACTAGCGGGAGGACAGATACGCAGTATTTT. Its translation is CASSLGRGTSGRTDTQYF. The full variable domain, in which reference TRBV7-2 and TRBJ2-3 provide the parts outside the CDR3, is GAGVSQSPSNKVTEKGKDVELRCDPISGHTALYWYRQSLGQGLEFLIYFQGNSAPDKSGLPSDRFSAERTGGSVSTLTIQRTQQEDSAVYLCASSLGRGTSGRTDTQYFGPGTRLTVL.

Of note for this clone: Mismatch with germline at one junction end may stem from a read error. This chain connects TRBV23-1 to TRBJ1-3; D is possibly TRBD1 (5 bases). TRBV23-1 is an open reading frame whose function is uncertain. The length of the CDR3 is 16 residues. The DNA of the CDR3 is TGCGCCAGCAGTCGTCGGTTACGGCAGGGCGCGGGGTATGAGAATTTT. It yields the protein CASSRRLRQGAGYENF.

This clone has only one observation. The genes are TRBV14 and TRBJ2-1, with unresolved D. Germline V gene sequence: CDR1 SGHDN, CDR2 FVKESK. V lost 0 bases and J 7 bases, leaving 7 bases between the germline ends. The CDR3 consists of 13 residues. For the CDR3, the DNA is TGTGCCAGCAGCCAAGATTTAGTGAATGAGCAGTTCTTC. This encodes CASSQDLVNEQFF.

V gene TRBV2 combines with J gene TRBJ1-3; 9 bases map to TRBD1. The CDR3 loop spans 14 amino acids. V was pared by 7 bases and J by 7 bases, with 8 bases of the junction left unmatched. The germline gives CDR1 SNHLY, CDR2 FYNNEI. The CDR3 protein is CASTLGQGSNTIYF. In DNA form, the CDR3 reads TGTGCCAGCACCTTGGGACAGGGTTCGAACACCATATATTTT.

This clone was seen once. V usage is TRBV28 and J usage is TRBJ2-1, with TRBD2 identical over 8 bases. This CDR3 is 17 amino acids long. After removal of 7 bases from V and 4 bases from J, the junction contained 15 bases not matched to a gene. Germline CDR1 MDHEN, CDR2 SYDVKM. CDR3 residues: CASTPPGAGGLYNEQFF. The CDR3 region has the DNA TGTGCCAGCACGCCCCCTGGGGCGGGAGGACTATACAATGAGCAGTTCTTC.

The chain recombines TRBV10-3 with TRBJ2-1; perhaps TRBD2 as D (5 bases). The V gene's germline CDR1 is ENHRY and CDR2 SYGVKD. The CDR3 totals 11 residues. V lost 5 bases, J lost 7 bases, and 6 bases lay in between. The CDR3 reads CAISTGNEQFF. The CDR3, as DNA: TGTGCCATCAGTACGGGGAATGAGCAGTTCTTC.

The CDR3 reads CASSYSGGQGTDTQYF. CDR3 coding DNA: TGTGCCAGCAGTTACTCTGGGGGCCAGGGGACAGATACGCAGTATTTT. This chain links TRBV6-5 with TRBJ2-3; a weak D match, TRBD1 (6 bases). The CDR3 contains 16 residues. Germline assignment: CDR1 MNHEY and CDR2 SVGAGI. With 0 bases removed from V and 3 bases from J, the gap between germline ends came to 13 bases.

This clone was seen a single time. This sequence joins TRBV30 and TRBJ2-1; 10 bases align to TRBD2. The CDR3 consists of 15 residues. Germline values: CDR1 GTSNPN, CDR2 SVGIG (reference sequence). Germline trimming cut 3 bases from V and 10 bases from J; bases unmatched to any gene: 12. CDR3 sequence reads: CAWRVSGRAREEQFF. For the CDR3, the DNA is TGTGCCTGGAGGGTGAGCGGGAGGGCTAGGGAGGAGCAGTTCTTC.

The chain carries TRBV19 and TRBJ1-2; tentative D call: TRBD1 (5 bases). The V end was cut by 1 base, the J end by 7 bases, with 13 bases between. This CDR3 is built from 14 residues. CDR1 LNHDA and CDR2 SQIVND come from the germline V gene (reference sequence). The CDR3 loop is CASSIGGEPVGYTF. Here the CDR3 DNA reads TGTGCCAGTAGTATAGGGGGGGAGCCAGTTGGCTACACCTTC.

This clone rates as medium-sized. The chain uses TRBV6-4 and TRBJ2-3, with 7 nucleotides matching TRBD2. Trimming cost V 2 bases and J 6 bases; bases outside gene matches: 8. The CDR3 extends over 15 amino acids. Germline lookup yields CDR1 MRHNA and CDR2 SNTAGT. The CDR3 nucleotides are TGTGCCAGCAGTGACGGCGCGGGAGCGATTGATACGCAGTATTTT. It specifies CASSDGAGAIDTQYF.

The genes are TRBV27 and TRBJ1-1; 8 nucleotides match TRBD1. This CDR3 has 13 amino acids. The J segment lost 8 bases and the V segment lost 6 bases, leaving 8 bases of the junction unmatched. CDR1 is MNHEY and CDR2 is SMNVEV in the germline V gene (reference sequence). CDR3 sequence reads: CASRYLDRGEAFF. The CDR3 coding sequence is TGTGCCAGCAGGTACTTAGACAGGGGCGAAGCTTTCTTT.

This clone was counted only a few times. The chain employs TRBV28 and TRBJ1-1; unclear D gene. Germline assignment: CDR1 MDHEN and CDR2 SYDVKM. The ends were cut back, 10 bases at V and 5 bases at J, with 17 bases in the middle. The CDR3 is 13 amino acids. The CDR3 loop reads CATLSPGTTEAFF. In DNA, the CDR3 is TGTGCCACCCTAAGCCCGGGAACAACTGAAGCTTTCTTT. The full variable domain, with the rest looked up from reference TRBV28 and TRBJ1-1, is DVKVTQSSRYLVKRTGEKVFLECVQDMDHENMFWYRQDPGLGLRLIYFSYDVKMKEKGDIPEGYSVSREKKERFSLILESASTNQTSMYLCATLSPGTTEAFFGQGTRLTVV.

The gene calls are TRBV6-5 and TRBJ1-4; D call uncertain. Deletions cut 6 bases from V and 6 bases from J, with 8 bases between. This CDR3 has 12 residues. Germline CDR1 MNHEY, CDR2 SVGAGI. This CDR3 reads CASRRSDEKLFF. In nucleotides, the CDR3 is TGTGCCAGCAGACGCAGCGATGAAAAACTGTTTTTT.

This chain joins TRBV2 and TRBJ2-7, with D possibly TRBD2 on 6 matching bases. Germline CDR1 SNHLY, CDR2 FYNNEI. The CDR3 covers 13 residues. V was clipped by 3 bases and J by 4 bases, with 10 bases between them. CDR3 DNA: TGTGCCAGCAGTGAGATTAGCGGATACGAGCAGTACTTC. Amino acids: CASSEISGYEQYF.

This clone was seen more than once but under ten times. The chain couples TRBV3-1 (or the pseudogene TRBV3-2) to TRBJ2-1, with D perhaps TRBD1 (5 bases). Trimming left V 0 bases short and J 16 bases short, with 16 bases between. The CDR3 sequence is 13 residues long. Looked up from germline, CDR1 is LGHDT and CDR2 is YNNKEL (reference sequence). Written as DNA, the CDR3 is TGTGCCAGCAGCCAAGATCGGCAGGGCCGTAGATTCTTC. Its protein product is CASSQDRQGRRFF.

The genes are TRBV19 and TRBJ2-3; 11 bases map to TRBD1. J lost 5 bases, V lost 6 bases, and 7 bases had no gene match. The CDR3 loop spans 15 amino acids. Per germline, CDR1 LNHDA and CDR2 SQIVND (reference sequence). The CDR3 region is CASRTDRGPRDTQYF. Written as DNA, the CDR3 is TGTGCCAGTAGAACGGACAGGGGGCCAAGAGATACGCAGTATTTT.

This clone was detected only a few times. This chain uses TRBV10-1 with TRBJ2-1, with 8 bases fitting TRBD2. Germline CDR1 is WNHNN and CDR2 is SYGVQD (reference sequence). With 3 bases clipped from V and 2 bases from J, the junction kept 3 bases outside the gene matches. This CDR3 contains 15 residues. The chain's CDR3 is CASSEGREAYNEQFF. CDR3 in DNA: TGCGCCAGCAGTGAAGGGCGGGAGGCCTACAATGAGCAGTTCTTC.

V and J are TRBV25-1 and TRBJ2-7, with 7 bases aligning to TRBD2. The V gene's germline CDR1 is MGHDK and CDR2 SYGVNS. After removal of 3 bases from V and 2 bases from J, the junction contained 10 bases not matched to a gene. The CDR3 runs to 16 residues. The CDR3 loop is CASSDPQTSNPYEQYF. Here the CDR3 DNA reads TGTGCCAGCAGTGACCCCCAGACTAGCAATCCCTACGAGCAGTACTTC.

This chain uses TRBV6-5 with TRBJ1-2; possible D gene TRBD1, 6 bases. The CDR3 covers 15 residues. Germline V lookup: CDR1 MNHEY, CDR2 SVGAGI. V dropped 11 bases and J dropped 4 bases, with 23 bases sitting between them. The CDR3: CAAVLRGIGAYGYTF. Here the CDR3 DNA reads TGTGCCGCGGTACTAAGGGGGATTGGGGCCTATGGCTACACCTTC.